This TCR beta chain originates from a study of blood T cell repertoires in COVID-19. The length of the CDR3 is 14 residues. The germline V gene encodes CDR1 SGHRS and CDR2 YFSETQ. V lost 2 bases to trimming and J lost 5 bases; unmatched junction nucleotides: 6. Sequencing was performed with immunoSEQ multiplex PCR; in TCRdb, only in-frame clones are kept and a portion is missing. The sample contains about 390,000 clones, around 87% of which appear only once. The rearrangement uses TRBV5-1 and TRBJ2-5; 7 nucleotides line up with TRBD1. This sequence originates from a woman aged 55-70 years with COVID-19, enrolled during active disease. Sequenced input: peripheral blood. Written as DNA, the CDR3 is TGCGCCAGCAGCTTCGGGACAGAGGGTGAGACCCAGTACTTC. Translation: CASSFGTEGETQYF.